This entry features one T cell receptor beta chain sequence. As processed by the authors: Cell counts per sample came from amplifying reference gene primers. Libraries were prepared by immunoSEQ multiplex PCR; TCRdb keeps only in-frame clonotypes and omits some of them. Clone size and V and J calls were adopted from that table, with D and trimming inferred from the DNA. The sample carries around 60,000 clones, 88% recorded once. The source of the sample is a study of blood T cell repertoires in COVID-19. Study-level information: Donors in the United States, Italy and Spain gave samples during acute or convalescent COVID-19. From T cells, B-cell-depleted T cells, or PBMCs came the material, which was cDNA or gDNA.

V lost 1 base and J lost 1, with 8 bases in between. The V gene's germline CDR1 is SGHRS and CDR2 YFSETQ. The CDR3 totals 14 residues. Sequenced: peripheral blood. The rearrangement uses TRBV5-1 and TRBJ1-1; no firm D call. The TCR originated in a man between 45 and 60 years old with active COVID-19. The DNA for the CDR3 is TGCGCCAGCAGCTTGAGGAGTTCGAACACTGAAGCTTTCTTT. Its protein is CASSLRSSNTEAFF.